One TCR beta chain is described in this entry. No antigen is known for it. Sequencing was performed with immunoSEQ multiplex PCR; in TCRdb, only in-frame clones are kept and a portion is missing. The sample records about 41,000 clones, 70% being singletons. With 7 bases clipped from V and 2 bases from J, the junction kept 7 bases outside the gene matches. The CDR3 runs to 15 residues. Germline CDR1 and CDR2: SGHVS and FQNEAQ. This sample is part of a study of vaccination effects on CD4 cells after COVID-19. Study-wide results and caveats: In the late period after vaccination, infection- and vaccine-induced clones contracted markedly. Few convalescent patients, and no early post-infection timepoints, were available to the study.

Before sequencing, viral peptide pools were used by the ViraFEST assay to expand antigen-specific CD4+ T cells. Researchers isolated CD4+ T cells once 9 to 11 days of culture had elapsed. Having tested negative for nucleocapsid antibodies, the vaccine recipients showed no prior SARS-CoV-2 infection. Days 3 and 7 were when half the medium was replaced with IL-2 medium. This TCR was sampled from a human donor who received a COVID-19 vaccine. The chain employs TRBV7-8 and TRBJ2-1; 8 bases map to TRBD1. Specimen: CD4+ T cells from PBMCs cultured with HCoV-OC43 spike peptides, collected before COVID-19 vaccination. Noted subset: HCoV-OC43 spike overlapping peptide pool stimulation. The CDR3 coding sequence is TGTGCCAGCACCCTCGACAGGGGCGCCTACAATGAGCAGTTCTTC. Its translation: CASTLDRGAYNEQFF.